The source of this TCR beta chain is a study of OX40 agonist ivuxolimab in advanced cancers. Background on the whole study: Ivuxolimab was a fully human IgG2 agonistic monoclonal antibody targeting the costimulatory receptor OX40 (CD134). Intravenous ivuxolimab was administered to patients every 2 weeks at six dose levels: 0.01, 0.1, 0.3, 1.5, 3 and 10 mg/kg. Of the roughly 52 dose-escalation patients, hepatocellular carcinoma was present in approximately 20, melanoma in roughly 15, renal cell carcinoma in 9 and head and neck cancer in 9. In the dose-escalation cohort, 75% to 90% of patients were male, and the mean age was 60 years with a range of roughly 20 to 79. Patients were allowed to have had prior anti-PD-1, anti-PD-L1 or anti-CTLA-4 therapy, and approximately 40% of the dose-escalation patients had been treated with checkpoint inhibitors. Partial responses occurred in three dose-escalation patients: two with cutaneous melanoma and one with hepatocellular carcinoma. Peripheral TCRbeta sequencing aimed to test whether ivuxolimab altered TCR sequence diversity and caused clonal T-cell expansion. The paper describes the monotherapy dose-escalation part (N ≈ 50 patients) of the phase I trial of ivuxolimab.

To sequence the TCRbeta CDR3 region, genomic DNA was isolated from the sorted cells. The immunoSEQ Assay was used to sequence the TCRbeta CDR3 regions. As stored in TCRdb, this immuneACCESS dataset retains in-frame rearrangements with V and J assigned. A fraction of the clones does not appear; measured against another copy, unresolved V genes explain less than half of the discrepancy, and the remainder lacks a known reason. Counted in this sample were about 36,000 clones; approximately 79% of them appeared once. The ten largest make up approximately 12% of the sample. Trimming at the junction amounts to 5 bases on V and 3 bases on J, and the germline ends lie 8 bases apart. Measured from the cysteine to the phenylalanine, the CDR3 is 12 residues long. The CDR3 DNA has 36 bases and is translated from base 1. CDR1 and CDR2, per the germline V gene, are SGHVS and FNYEAQ. Notes on this clone: Its antigen is currently not known. The record has no base qualities; no much larger clone is one base away.

The trial excluded patients who had a history of autoimmune disease or were on systemic immunosuppression. Peripheral blood for TCR sequencing was collected from all dose cohorts at baseline, on cycle 4 day 1, and on cycle 7 day 1. Samples were obtained from an open-label, multicenter, first-in-human phase I dose-escalation trial of ivuxolimab. Adults with locally advanced or metastatic melanoma, renal cell, hepatocellular, or head and neck squamous cell carcinoma were enrolled in the trial. CD4+ and CD8+ T cells were sorted separately from peripheral blood before TCR sequencing. The full study reports these points: At doses of 0.1 to 3.0 mg/kg, clonal expansion of both CD4+ and CD8+ T cells in blood was seen between baseline and week 6. Antigen specificity was not determined for the clonally expanded peripheral T cells. In the 0.1-3.0 mg/kg groups, partial responders had among the lowest normalized peripheral clonal expansion, particularly in CD8+ T cells. Low levels of normalized T-cell clonal expansion were also seen in some nonresponding patients. After ivuxolimab, CD8+ T cells had more expanded clones than CD4+ T cells on average.

This chain is built from TRBV7-6 and TRBJ2-7; the best D guess is TRBD1, with 6 bases matching. This sample comprised CD4+ or CD8+ T cells sorted from blood, obtained in a trial of the OX40 agonist ivuxolimab. The receptor comes from an adult with an advanced solid tumor such as melanoma, head and neck, liver or kidney cancer. The CDR3 amino acid sequence is: CASSPTGYEQYF. The sequenced DNA is TGTGCCAGCAGCCCGACAGGCTACGAGCAGTACTTC.